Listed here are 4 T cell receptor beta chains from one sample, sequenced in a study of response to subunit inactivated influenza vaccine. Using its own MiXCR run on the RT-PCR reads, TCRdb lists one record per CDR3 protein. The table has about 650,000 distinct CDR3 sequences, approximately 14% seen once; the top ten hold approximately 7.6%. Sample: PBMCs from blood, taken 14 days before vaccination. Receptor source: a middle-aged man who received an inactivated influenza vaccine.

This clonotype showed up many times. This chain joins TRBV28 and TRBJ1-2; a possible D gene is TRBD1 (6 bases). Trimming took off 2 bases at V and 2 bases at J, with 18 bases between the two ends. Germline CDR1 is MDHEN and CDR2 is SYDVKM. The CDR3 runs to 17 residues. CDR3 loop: CASSLMDGTTSNYGYTF. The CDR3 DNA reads TGTGCCAGCAGTTTAATGGATGGGACAACCTCGAACTATGGCTACACCTTC.

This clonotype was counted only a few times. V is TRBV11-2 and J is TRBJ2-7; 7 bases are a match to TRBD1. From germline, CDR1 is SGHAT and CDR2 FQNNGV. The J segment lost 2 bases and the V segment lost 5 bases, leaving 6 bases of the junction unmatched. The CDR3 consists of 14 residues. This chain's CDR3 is CASSPGQVTYEQYF. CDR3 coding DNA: TGTGCCAGCAGCCCTGGACAGGTTACCTACGAGCAGTACTTC.

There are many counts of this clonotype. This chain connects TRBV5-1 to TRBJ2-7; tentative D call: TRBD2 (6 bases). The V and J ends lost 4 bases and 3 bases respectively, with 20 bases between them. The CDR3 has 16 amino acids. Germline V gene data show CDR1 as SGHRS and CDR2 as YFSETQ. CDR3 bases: TGCGCCAGCAGCCCCGGTTGGGCAGGGAGGTTCTACGAGCAGTACTTC. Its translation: CASSPGWAGRFYEQYF.

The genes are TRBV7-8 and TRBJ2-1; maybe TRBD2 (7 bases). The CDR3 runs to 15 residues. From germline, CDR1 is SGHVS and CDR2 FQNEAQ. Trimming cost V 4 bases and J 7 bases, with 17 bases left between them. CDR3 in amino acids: CASSSLRGRGNEQFF. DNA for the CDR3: TGTGCCAGCAGCTCACTACGGGGGAGGGGGAATGAGCAGTTCTTC. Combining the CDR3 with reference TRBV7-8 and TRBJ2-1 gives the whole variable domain GAGVSQSPRYKVAKRGQDVALRCDPISGHVSLFWYQQALGQGPEFLTYFQNEAQLDKSGLPSDRFFAERPEGSVSTLKIQRTQQEDSAVYLCASSSLRGRGNEQFFGPGTRLTVL.